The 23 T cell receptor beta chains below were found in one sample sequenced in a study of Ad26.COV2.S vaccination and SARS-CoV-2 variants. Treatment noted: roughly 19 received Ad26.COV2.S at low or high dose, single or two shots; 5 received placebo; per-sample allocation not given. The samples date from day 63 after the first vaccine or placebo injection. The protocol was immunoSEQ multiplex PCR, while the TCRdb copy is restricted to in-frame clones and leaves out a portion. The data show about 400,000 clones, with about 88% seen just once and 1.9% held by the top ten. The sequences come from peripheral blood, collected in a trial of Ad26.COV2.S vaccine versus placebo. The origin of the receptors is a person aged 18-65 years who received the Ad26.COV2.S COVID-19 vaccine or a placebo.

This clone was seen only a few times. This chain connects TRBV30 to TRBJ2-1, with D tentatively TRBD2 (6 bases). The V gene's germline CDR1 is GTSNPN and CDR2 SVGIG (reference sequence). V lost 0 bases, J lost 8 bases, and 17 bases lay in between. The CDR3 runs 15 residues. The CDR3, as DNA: TGTGCCTGGAGTGTGGGTTCGGGAGATGGCGATGAGCAGTTCTTC. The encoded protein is CAWSVGSGDGDEQFF. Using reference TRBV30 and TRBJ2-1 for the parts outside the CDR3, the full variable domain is SQTIHQWPATLVQPVGSPLSLECTVEGTSNPNLYWYRQAAGRGLQLLFYSVGIGQISSEVPQNLSASRPQDRQFILSSKKLLLSDSGFYLCAWSVGSGDGDEQFFGPGTRLTVL.

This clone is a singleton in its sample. DNA for the CDR3: TGTGCCAGCAGCCTGACTCATGGGGGCATGGCGAAAGGGAGCTCCTACAATGAGCAGTTCTTC. Residues: CASSLTHGGMAKGSSYNEQFF. The gene calls are TRBV13 and TRBJ2-1; D perhaps matches TRBD1 (6 bases). Trimming stripped 5 bases from V and 0 bases from J, with 29 bases between. The V gene's germline CDR1 is PRHDT and CDR2 FYEKMQ (reference sequence). This CDR3 contains 21 residues.

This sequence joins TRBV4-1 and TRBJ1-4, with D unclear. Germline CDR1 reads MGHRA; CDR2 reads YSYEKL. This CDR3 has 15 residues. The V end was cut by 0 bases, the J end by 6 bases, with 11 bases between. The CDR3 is CASSQDLRVYEKLFF. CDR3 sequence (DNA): TGCGCCAGCAGCCAAGATTTGAGGGTGTATGAAAAACTGTTTTTT.

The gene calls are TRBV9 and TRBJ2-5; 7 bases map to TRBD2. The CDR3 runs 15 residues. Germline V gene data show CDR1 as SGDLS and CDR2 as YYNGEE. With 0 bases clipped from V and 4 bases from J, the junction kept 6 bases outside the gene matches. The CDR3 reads CASSVGGGSRETQYF. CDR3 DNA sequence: TGTGCCAGCAGCGTAGGGGGCGGGAGCCGAGAGACCCAGTACTTC. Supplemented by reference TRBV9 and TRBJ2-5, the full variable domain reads DSGVTQTPKHLITATGQRVTLRCSPRSGDLSVYWYQQSLDQGLQFLIQYYNGEERAKGNILERFSAQQFPDLHSELNLSSLELGDSALYFCASSVGGGSRETQYFGPGTRLLVL.

The CDR3 is CASSYSVQDKLPRASPLHF. The CDR3 bases are TGTGCCAGCAGTTACTCGGTCCAGGACAAACTACCGAGGGCTTCACCCCTCCACTTT. The J gene is TRBJ1-6, the V gene TRBV6-2 or TRBV6-3; tentatively, D is TRBD1 (5 bases). V dropped 0 bases and J dropped 9 bases, with 24 bases sitting between them. This CDR3 spans 19 amino acids. The germline V gene has CDR1 MNHEY and CDR2 SVGEGT.

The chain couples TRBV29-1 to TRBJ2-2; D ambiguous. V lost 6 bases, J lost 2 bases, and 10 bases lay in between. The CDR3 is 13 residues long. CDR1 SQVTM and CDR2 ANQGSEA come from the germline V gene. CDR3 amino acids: CSVDRSNTGELFF. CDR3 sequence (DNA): TGCAGCGTAGATAGATCCAACACCGGGGAGCTGTTTTTT.

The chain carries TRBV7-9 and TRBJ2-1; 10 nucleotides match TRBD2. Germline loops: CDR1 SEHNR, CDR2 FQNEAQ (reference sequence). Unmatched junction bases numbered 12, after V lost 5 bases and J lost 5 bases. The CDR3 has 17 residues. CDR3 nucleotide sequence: TGTGCCAGCAGCAGAGGGGGAATCACTAGCGGGGACAATGAGCAGTTCTTC. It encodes CASSRGGITSGDNEQFF.

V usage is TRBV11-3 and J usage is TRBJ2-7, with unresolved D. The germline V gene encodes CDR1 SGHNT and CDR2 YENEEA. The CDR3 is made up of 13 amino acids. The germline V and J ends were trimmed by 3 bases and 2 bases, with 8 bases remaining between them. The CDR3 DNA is TGTGCCAGCAGCTTTCCCGGCGCCTACGAGCAGTACTTC. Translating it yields CASSFPGAYEQYF.

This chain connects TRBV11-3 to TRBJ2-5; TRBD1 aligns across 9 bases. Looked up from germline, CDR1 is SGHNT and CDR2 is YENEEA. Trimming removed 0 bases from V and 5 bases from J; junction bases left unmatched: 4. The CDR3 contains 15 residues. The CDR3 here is CASSLETGGMETQYF. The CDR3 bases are TGTGCCAGCAGCTTAGAGACAGGGGGGATGGAGACCCAGTACTTC.

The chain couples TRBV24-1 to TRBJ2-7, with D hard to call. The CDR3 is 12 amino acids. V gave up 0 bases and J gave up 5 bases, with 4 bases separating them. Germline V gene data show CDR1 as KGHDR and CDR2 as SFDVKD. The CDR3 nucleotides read TGTGCCACCAGTGATTTGGGAAACGAGCAGTACTTC. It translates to CATSDLGNEQYF.

CDR3 loop: CASSQGEASYEQYF. CDR3 in DNA: TGTGCCAGCAGCCAGGGGGAAGCCTCCTACGAGCAGTACTTC. The rearrangement links TRBV3-1 (or the pseudogene TRBV3-2) to TRBJ2-7; D may correspond to TRBD1 or TRBD2 (5 bases each). This CDR3 contains 14 residues. Trimming removed 3 bases at V and 0 bases at J, with 9 bases between. Germline V gene data show CDR1 as LGHDT and CDR2 as YNNKEL (reference sequence).

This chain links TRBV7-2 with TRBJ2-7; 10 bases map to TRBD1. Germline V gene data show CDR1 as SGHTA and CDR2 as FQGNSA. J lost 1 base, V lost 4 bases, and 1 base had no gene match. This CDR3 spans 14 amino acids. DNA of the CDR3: TGTGCCAGCAGCTCGGACAGGGGGTCCTACGAGCAGTACTTC. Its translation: CASSSDRGSYEQYF.

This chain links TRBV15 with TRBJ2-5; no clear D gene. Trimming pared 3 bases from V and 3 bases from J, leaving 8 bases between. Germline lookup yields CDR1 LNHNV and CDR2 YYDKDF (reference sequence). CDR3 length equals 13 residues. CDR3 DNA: TGTGCCACCAGCAGGGAACCTAAAGAGACCCAGTACTTC. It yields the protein CATSREPKETQYF.

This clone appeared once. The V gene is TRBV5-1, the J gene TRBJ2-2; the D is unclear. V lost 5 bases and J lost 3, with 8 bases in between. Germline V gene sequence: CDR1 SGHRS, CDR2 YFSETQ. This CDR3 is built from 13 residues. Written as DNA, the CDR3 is TGCGCCAGCAGACTCCGGGACACCGGGGAGCTGTTTTTT. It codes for CASRLRDTGELFF.

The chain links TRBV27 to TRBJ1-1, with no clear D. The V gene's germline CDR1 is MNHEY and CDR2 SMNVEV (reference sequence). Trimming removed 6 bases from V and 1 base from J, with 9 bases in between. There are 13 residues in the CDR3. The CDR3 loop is CASRGFQNTEAFF. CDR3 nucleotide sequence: TGTGCCAGCAGGGGGTTTCAGAACACTGAAGCTTTCTTT.

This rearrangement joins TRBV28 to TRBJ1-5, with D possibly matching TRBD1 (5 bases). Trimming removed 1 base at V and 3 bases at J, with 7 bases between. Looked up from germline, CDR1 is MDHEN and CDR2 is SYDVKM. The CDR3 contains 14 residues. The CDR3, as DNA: TGTGCCAGCAGTTTATTGGGGCCCAATCAGCCCCAGCATTTT. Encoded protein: CASSLLGPNQPQHF.

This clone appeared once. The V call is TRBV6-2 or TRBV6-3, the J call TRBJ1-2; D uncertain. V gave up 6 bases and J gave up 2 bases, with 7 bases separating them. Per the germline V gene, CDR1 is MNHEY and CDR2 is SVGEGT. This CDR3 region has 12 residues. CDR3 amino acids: CASSRPNYGYTF. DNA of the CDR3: TGTGCCAGCAGCCGCCCCAACTATGGCTACACCTTC.

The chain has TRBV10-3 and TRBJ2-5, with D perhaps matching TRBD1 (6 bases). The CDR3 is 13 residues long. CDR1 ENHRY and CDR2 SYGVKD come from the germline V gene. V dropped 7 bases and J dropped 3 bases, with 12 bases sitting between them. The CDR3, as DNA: TGTGCCATCAACCGGGACACGAAAGAGACCCAGTACTTC. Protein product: CAINRDTKETQYF.

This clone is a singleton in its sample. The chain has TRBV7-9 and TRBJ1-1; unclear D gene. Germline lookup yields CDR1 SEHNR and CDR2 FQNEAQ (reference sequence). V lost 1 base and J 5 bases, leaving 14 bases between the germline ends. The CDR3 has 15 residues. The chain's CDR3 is CASSLGDGGKTEAFF. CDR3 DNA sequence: TGTGCCAGCAGCTTAGGCGATGGAGGGAAAACTGAAGCTTTCTTT.

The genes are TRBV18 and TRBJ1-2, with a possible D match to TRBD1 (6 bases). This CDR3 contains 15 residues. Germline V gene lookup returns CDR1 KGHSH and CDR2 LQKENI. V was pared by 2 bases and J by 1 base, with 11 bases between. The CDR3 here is CASSPKTGGNYGYTF. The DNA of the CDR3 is TGTGCCAGCTCACCAAAGACAGGTGGTAACTATGGCTACACCTTC.

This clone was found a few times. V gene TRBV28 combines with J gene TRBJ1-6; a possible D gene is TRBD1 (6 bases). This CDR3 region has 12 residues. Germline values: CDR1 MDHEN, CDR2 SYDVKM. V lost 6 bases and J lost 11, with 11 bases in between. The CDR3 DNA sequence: TGTGCCAGCAGGTACAGGGATGCACCCCTCCACTTT. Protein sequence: CASRYRDAPLHF.

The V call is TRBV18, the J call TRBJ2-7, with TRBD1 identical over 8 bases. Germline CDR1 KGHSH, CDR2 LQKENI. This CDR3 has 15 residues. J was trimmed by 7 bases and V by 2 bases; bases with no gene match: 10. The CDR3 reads CASSPGSQGAQEQYF. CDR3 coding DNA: TGTGCCAGCTCACCAGGGAGCCAGGGGGCGCAAGAGCAGTACTTC.

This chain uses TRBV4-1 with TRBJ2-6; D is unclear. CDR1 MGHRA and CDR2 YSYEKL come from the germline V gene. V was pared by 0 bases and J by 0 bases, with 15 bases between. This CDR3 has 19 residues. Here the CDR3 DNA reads TGCGCCAGCAGCCAAGAGGGCTTGAGCTCAATCTCTGGGGCCAACGTCCTGACTTTC. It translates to CASSQEGLSSISGANVLTF.